Included here is one TCR beta chain sequence, with context. Using RNA template, CDR3s of TCR alpha and beta were amplified with iRepertoire arm-PCR. TCRdb re-called the multiplex PCR reads with MiXCR, one entry per CDR3 protein. The sample records 150,000 to 200,000 distinct CDR3 sequences, over 40% being singletons. This sample is part of a study of glioma-infiltrating T cells. The germline gives CDR1 DFQATT, CDR2 SNEGSKA (reference sequence). CDR3 size: 15 residues. V was pared by 1 base and J by 0 bases, with 11 bases between. Sequencing was done on a sample of glioma tissue, nonneoplastic brain tissue, or PBMCs (not recorded which). The chain couples TRBV20-1 to TRBJ2-3; D uncertain. The TCR sequence derives from a human donor with low-grade glioma or glioblastoma, undergoing nonglioma brain surgery, or in good health (not recorded which). The CDR3 protein is CSARVSVTSTDTQYF. As DNA, the CDR3 is TGCAGTGCTAGAGTGAGCGTAACTAGCACAGATACGCAGTATTTT.